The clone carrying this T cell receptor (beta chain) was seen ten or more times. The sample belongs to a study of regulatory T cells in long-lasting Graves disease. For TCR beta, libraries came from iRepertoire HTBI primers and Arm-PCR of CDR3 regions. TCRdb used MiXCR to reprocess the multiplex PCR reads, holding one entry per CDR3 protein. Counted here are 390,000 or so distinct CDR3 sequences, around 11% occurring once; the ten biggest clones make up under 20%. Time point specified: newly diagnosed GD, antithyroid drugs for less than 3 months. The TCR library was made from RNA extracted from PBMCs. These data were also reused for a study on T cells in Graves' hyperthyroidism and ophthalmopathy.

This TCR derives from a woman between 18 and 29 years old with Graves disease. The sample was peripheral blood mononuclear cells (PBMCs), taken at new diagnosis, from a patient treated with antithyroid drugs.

CDR3 amino acids: CASSQDLAGNQPQHF. The CDR3 region has the DNA TGCGCCAGCAGCCAAGATTTGGCAGGCAATCAGCCCCAGCATTTT. The V and J genes are TRBV4-1 and TRBJ1-5; D is unresolved. The germline V gene has CDR1 MGHRA and CDR2 YSYEKL. The CDR3 totals 15 residues. The V and J ends lost 0 bases and 2 bases respectively, with 8 bases between them.